Included here is one TCR beta chain sequence, with context. Per the original data handling: Amplified reference gene primers provided the basis for estimating nucleated cell counts. Data came from immunoSEQ multiplex PCR; TCRdb stores just in-frame clones and leaves some out. Clone size and the V and J calls come from that table; the DNA yielded D and trimming. This sample yields 300,000 to 350,000 clones, of which 87% are seen a single time; roughly 8.9% belongs to the top ten. Patients from Seattle were sampled longitudinally, starting during active infection. This sample was taken from a study of blood T cell repertoires in COVID-19. Background on the study: The study drew acute and convalescent COVID-19 samples from the United States, Italy and Spain. PBMCs, B-cell-depleted T cells, or T cells provided the cDNA or gDNA that made up the material.

Germline V CDR1 and CDR2: MNHNS, SASEGT. The CDR3 length is 15 residues. The V end was cut by 2 bases, the J end by 4 bases, with 13 bases between. This chain connects TRBV6-1 to TRBJ2-3; tentatively, D is TRBD2 (5 bases). The sequenced material came from peripheral blood. The receptor was derived from a man aged 25 to 40 with COVID-19, enrolled during active disease. The CDR3 region is CASSELTGSADTQYF. CDR3 sequence (DNA): TGTGCCAGCAGTGAATTGACGGGAAGCGCAGATACGCAGTATTTT.